The source of this T cell receptor (beta chain) is a study of CD4 and CD8 cells across lung adenocarcinoma regions. Donors had localized lung adenocarcinoma, a non-small cell lung cancer. The CDR3 totals 13 residues. Germline assignment: CDR1 WSHSY and CDR2 SAAADI. From the PCR reads, TCRdb called clonotypes with MiXCR, one entry per CDR3 protein. The sample records 10,000 to 15,000 distinct CDR3 sequences, roughly 56% being singletons. The receptor was derived from a female donor with lung adenocarcinoma. The CD4 and CD8 labels of this study may be unreliable. The chain combines TRBV10-2 with TRBJ2-1, with D tentatively TRBD1 or TRBD2 (6 bases each). The J call may be mistaken, given a closer DNA end match to TRBJ2-7. Sequenced: CD8+ T cells from the margin of a lung tumor. The CDR3 loop is CASALGGRYEQYF. The DNA of the CDR3 is TGCGCCAGCGCTCTGGGGGGCCGCTACGAGCAGTACTTC.